This T cell receptor (beta chain) was sequenced for a study of cytomegalovirus exposure and HLA in healthy donors. Whole-study findings and limits: Sequencing had likely introduced a cluster of highly shared sequence variants as an artifact. Looking again later, the authors saw that most CMV-associated TCR beta chains seemed HLA-restricted. At a 0.05 false discovery rate, a later analysis found approximately 15,000 TCR beta sequences to be associated with HLA alleles.

Both 60 Vbeta primers and 13 Jbeta primers went into the PCR. Libraries were prepared by immunoSEQ multiplex PCR; TCRdb keeps only in-frame clonotypes and omits some of them. The sample consists of 150,000 to 250,000 clones, approximately 80% of them appearing once. V lost 4 bases, J lost 2 bases, and 19 bases lay in between. From germline, CDR1 is SGHNT and CDR2 YENEEA. The CDR3 has 17 amino acids. Worth noting for this clone: The antigen is unknown.

This TCR was recovered from a boy under 10 years old in good health and CMV-seronegative. The rearrangement joins TRBV11-3 to TRBJ2-3, with D possibly TRBD2 on 7 matching bases. The sample comprised PBMCs. CDR3: CASSSSRGGGFTDTQYF. The CDR3, as DNA: TGTGCCAGCAGCTCCTCCAGGGGCGGGGGCTTCACAGATACGCAGTATTTT.